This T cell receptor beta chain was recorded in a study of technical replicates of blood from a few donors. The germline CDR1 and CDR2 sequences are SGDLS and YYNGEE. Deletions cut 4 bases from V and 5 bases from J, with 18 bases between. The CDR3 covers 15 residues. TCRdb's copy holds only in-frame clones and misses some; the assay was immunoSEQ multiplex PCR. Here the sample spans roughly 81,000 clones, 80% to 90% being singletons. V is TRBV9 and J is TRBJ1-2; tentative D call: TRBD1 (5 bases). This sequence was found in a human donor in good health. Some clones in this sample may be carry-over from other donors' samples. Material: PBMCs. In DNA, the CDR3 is TGTGCCAGCAGCCCAATACCGACAGCTAGTTATGGCTACACCTTC. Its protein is CASSPIPTASYGYTF.